Each of the 5 T cell receptor beta chains below was sequenced from the same sample in a study of cytomegalovirus exposure and HLA in healthy donors. The study ran its PCR with 60 Vbeta and 13 Jbeta primers. Measured with immunoSEQ multiplex PCR; TCRdb has only the in-frame clones, and not every one. The sample lists 140,000 or so clones, roughly 65% occurring once. The sequenced material came from PBMCs. These receptors were taken from a man between 60 and 75 years old in good health and CMV-seronegative.

V gene TRBV10-3 combines with J gene TRBJ1-6; TRBD1 agrees at 9 bases. The J segment lost 10 bases and the V segment lost 7 bases, leaving 8 bases of the junction unmatched. CDR3 length: 14 residues. Germline V gives CDR1 ENHRY, CDR2 SYGVKD. DNA of the CDR3: TGTGCCATCACTCGGGGACAGGGCGAATCACCCCTCCACTTT. Translating gives CAITRGQGESPLHF.

In this sample, this clone turned up a few times. The chain combines TRBV29-1 with TRBJ2-3, with D perhaps matching TRBD1 (8 bases). Per germline, CDR1 SQVTM and CDR2 ANQGSEA. V lost 4 bases and J lost 3, with 17 bases in between. CDR3 length: 15 amino acids. The CDR3 DNA reads as TGCAGCGTTGTAACTGACAGGGGAGGGACAGATACGCAGTATTTT. Residues: CSVVTDRGGTDTQYF.

This clone was seen more than once but under ten times. The rearrangement links TRBV19 to TRBJ2-4; 15 nucleotides align to TRBD2. Germline V CDR1 and CDR2: LNHDA, SQIVND (reference sequence). This CDR3 region has 17 residues. V gave up 5 bases and J gave up 5 bases; unmatched junction bases: 7. CDR3 in amino acids: CASSLRTSGRAENIQYF. The CDR3 DNA follows: TGTGCCAGTAGTTTAAGGACTAGCGGGAGGGCCGAAAACATTCAGTACTTC.

This clone was seen just once. The CDR3 DNA reads as TGTGCCACCAGCAGACGGGACAACACCTACGAGCAGTACTTC. Its translation: CATSRRDNTYEQYF. J is TRBJ2-7 and V is TRBV15, with D tentatively TRBD1 (6 bases). This CDR3 region has 14 residues. The V end lost 2 bases, the J end lost 2 bases, and 10 bases lay between the germline ends. Looked up from germline, CDR1 is LNHNV and CDR2 is YYDKDF (reference sequence).

The chain is built from TRBV6-1 and TRBJ1-5, with a possible D match to TRBD1 (6 bases). Germline values: CDR1 MNHNS, CDR2 SASEGT. This CDR3 region has 16 residues. The V gene lost 2 bases and the J gene lost 2 bases, with 13 bases spanning the gap. CDR3 coding DNA: TGTGCCAGCAGTGAAAACGGGCCAGGGGGCAATCAGCCCCAGCATTTT. This sequence encodes CASSENGPGGNQPQHF.